These 32 T cell receptor beta chains originate from one sample sequenced in a study of shared clonotypes between healthy human individuals. The repertoire was sequenced with immunoSEQ multiplex PCR; TCRdb's copy has only in-frame clones and lacks some. The data show some 2,100,000 clones, approximately 94% seen once. It was CD45RO-negative cells, positively selected for CCR7, that made up naive CD8 cells, with terminally differentiated effector memory CD45RA+ cells excluded. The sequencing sample was made of naive CD8+ T cells from PBMCs. The source of these receptors is a man between 18 and 35 years old in good health. Some clones in this sample may be carry-over from other donors' samples.

On this clone itself: Other DNA variants within this sample encode the same CDR3. The chain is built from TRBV6-6 and TRBJ1-1, with no clear D. Trimming took 2 bases from V and 4 from J, leaving 5 bases between them. The CDR3 length is 12 residues. Germline V CDR1 and CDR2: MNHNY, SVGAGI (reference sequence). The CDR3 coding sequence is TGTGCCAGCAGTTACGAGGGCACTGAAGCTTTCTTT. Translated, it gives CASSYEGTEAFF.

This sequence joins TRBV7-9 and TRBJ1-1; a possible D gene is TRBD1 (5 bases). Germline-derived CDR1 and CDR2 are SEHNR and FQNEAQ (reference sequence). Between the trimmed V and J ends, which lost 0 bases and 4 bases, there was a span of 15 bases. CDR3 length: 16 amino acids. CDR3 DNA sequence: TGTGCCAGCAGCTTAGCGGGGATCCCGGGGGTCACTGAAGCTTTCTTT. Its protein is CASSLAGIPGVTEAFF.

The rearrangement joins TRBV27 to TRBJ2-1; no firm D call. Germline loops: CDR1 MNHEY, CDR2 SMNVEV (reference sequence). Trimming took off 2 bases at V and 7 bases at J, with 12 bases between the two ends. The CDR3 covers 14 residues. Here the CDR3 reads CASSLQLRGNEQFF. The CDR3 coding sequence is TGTGCCAGCAGTTTACAGTTACGTGGGAATGAGCAGTTCTTC.

The rearrangement links TRBV4-1 to TRBJ2-3; no firm D call. CDR1 and CDR2 from the germline V gene are MGHRA and YSYEKL. V was pared by 3 bases and J by 0 bases, with 13 bases between. CDR3 length equals 16 residues. The CDR3 DNA reads TGCGCCAGCAGCCACCGACTCGCTACTAGCACAGATACGCAGTATTTT. The encoded protein is CASSHRLATSTDTQYF.

The rearrangement links TRBV5-1 to TRBJ2-3; D unresolved. V was clipped by 0 bases and J by 0 bases, with 5 bases between them. The CDR3 totals 14 residues. Germline-derived CDR1 and CDR2 are SGHRS and YFSETQ. CDR3: CASSLDWSTDTQYF. The CDR3 DNA follows: TGCGCCAGCAGCTTGGATTGGAGCACAGATACGCAGTATTTT.

The CDR3 is CASSPKVSNQPQHF. For the CDR3, the DNA is TGCGCCAGCAGCCCTAAAGTTAGCAATCAGCCCCAGCATTTT. The rearrangement joins TRBV4-1 to TRBJ1-5; D not certain. Trimming removed 4 bases from V and 0 bases from J, with 7 bases in between. The CDR3 has 14 residues. The germline gives CDR1 MGHRA, CDR2 YSYEKL.

The rearrangement joins TRBV25-1 to TRBJ1-5; the D gene is possibly TRBD1 (5 bases). The V and J ends lost 2 bases and 2 bases respectively, with 19 bases between them. The CDR3 contains 18 residues. CDR1 MGHDK and CDR2 SYGVNS come from the germline V gene. The CDR3 DNA follows: TGTGCCAGCAGTGAAGGTAGCTCGGGGCCTTGGGGCAATCAGCCCCAGCATTTT. It translates to CASSEGSSGPWGNQPQHF.

CDR3 protein: CASSLAQGNTEAFF. CDR3 DNA: TGTGCCAGCAGCTTGGCCCAGGGGAACACTGAAGCTTTCTTT. The chain joins TRBV7-9 to TRBJ1-1, with a tentative D call TRBD1 (5 bases). Between the trimmed V and J ends, which lost 3 bases and 1 base, there was a span of 9 bases. This CDR3 is 14 amino acids long. CDR1 is SEHNR, CDR2 FQNEAQ, per germline (reference sequence).

The chain joins TRBV6-1 to TRBJ1-4, with D unclear. This CDR3 spans 14 amino acids. CDR1 and CDR2 (germline): MNHNS, SASEGT. The V end was cut by 2 bases, the J end by 8 bases, with 12 bases between. CDR3: CASSEWEGEEKLFF. The DNA for the CDR3 is TGTGCCAGCAGTGAATGGGAGGGAGAAGAAAAACTGTTTTTT.

This rearrangement joins TRBV7-9 to TRBJ2-7; D is possibly TRBD1 (6 bases). Germline V gene data show CDR1 as SEHNR and CDR2 as FQNEAQ (reference sequence). CDR3 length: 14 amino acids. With 4 bases removed from V and 4 bases from J, the gap between germline ends came to 14 bases. The CDR3, as DNA: TGTGCCAGCAGCTCCACAACAGGACAGTACGAGCAGTACTTC. Residues: CASSSTTGQYEQYF.

Only one count was recorded for this clone. Written as DNA, the CDR3 is TGTGCCAGCAGCAGCCGGGTGGGTTATGGCTACACCTTC. Amino acid sequence: CASSSRVGYGYTF. The chain combines TRBV5-6 with TRBJ1-2; D unresolved. The CDR3 consists of 13 residues. V dropped 4 bases and J dropped 5 bases, with 12 bases sitting between them. Germline-derived CDR1 and CDR2 are SGHDT and YYEEEE.

With regard to this clone: The same CDR3 can be traced to other DNA sequences in this sample. V is TRBV7-9 and J is TRBJ2-7; D is unclear. CDR1 and CDR2 from the germline V gene are SEHNR and FQNEAQ (reference sequence). The V end was cut by 4 bases, the J end by 4 bases, with 8 bases between. The CDR3 consists of 12 residues. CDR3 DNA sequence: TGTGCCAGCAGCTCCCCCGGTTACGAGCAGTACTTC. Translating it yields CASSSPGYEQYF. Supplemented by reference TRBV7-9 and TRBJ2-7, the full variable domain reads DTGVSQNPRHKITKRGQNVTFRCDPISEHNRLYWYRQTLGQGPEFLTYFQNEAQLEKSRLLSDRFSAERPKGSFSTLEIQRTEQGDSAMYLCASSSPGYEQYFGPGTRLTVT.

This chain uses TRBV7-3 with TRBJ1-1; weak D call: TRBD1 (6 bases). Germline CDR1 and CDR2: SGHTA and FQGTGA. The CDR3 has 13 amino acids. Between the trimmed V and J ends, which lost 4 bases and 5 bases, there was a span of 11 bases. The CDR3 sequence is CASSSGGPTEAFF. The CDR3 bases are TGTGCCAGCAGCTCCGGGGGGCCAACTGAAGCTTTCTTT.

This clone was detected once. This chain uses TRBV9 with TRBJ2-1, with D perhaps assigned TRBD1 or TRBD2 (5 bases each). The ends were cut back, 1 base at V and 4 bases at J, with 9 bases in the middle. The CDR3 is 14 residues long. Germline assignment: CDR1 SGDLS and CDR2 YYNGEE. In nucleotides, the CDR3 is TGTGCCAGCAGCGTAAGAGGGGATTACAATGAGCAGTTCTTC. This encodes CASSVRGDYNEQFF.

As to this clone: This sample includes further DNA sequences coding for the same CDR3. V gene TRBV4-1 combines with J gene TRBJ2-7, with D unresolved. Trimming took 2 bases from V and 4 from J, leaving 3 bases between them. This CDR3 contains 11 residues. Germline lookup yields CDR1 MGHRA and CDR2 YSYEKL. The CDR3 DNA reads TGCGCCAGCAGCCAATCTTACGAGCAGTACTTC. Translating gives CASSQSYEQYF.

This chain connects TRBV9 to TRBJ2-1; tentatively, D is TRBD2 (5 bases). The CDR3 runs to 16 residues. Germline assignment: CDR1 SGDLS and CDR2 YYNGEE. Between the trimmed V and J ends, which lost 3 bases and 0 bases, there was a span of 13 bases. The DNA for the CDR3 is TGTGCCAGCAGCGCAGCGACGGGGAGCTCCTACAATGAGCAGTTCTTC. It translates to CASSAATGSSYNEQFF. The full variable domain, its missing parts supplied by reference TRBV9 and TRBJ2-1, is DSGVTQTPKHLITATGQRVTLRCSPRSGDLSVYWYQQSLDQGLQFLIQYYNGEERAKGNILERFSAQQFPDLHSELNLSSLELGDSALYFCASSAATGSSYNEQFFGPGTRLTVL.

The chain joins TRBV5-4 to TRBJ2-1; 10 bases match TRBD2. Germline assignment: CDR1 SGHNT and CDR2 YYREEE (reference sequence). There are 16 residues in the CDR3. J gave up 7 bases and V 4 bases, and 11 bases lay outside the gene matches. CDR3 in DNA: TGTGCCAGCAGCCGTACCGGGACTAGCGTGAGAAATGAGCAGTTCTTC. Translated, it gives CASSRTGTSVRNEQFF.

V usage is TRBV9 and J usage is TRBJ1-2, with 8 positions matching TRBD1. This CDR3 has 16 amino acids. Germline V gives CDR1 SGDLS, CDR2 YYNGEE. The V gene end was trimmed by 2 bases and the J gene end by 2 bases; junction bases not matched to a gene: 8. Here the CDR3 DNA reads TGTGCCAGCAGCGTGGGACAGGCGGCAAGAAACTATGGCTACACCTTC. This encodes CASSVGQAARNYGYTF.

The chain is built from TRBV9 and TRBJ2-7; D is perhaps TRBD2 (6 bases). The V and J ends lost 4 bases and 3 bases respectively, with 14 bases between them. The CDR3 is made up of 14 amino acids. The germline V gene has CDR1 SGDLS and CDR2 YYNGEE. The CDR3 DNA is TGTGCCAGCAGCTCCCCGGGAGCCGACTACGAGCAGTACTTC. Translating gives CASSSPGADYEQYF.

V usage is TRBV2 and J usage is TRBJ2-4; 11 bases are shared with TRBD2. This CDR3 region has 15 residues. Germline CDR1 is SNHLY and CDR2 is FYNNEI. V was clipped by 2 bases and J by 8 bases; unmatched bases: 5. Written as DNA, the CDR3 is TGTGCCAGCAGTGAACTTAGCGGGAGGGCGTACATTCAGTACTTC. This sequence encodes CASSELSGRAYIQYF.

The chain joins TRBV29-1 to TRBJ1-2; 8 nucleotides match TRBD1. Germline V CDR1 and CDR2: SQVTM, ANQGSEA. V was pared by 3 bases and J by 0 bases, with 3 bases of the junction left unmatched. The CDR3 sequence is 14 residues long. The CDR3, as DNA: TGCAGCGTTGAGGCAGGGGGCTCTAACTATGGCTACACCTTC. Its translation: CSVEAGGSNYGYTF. Complete variable domain (other parts from reference TRBV29-1 and TRBJ1-2): SAVISQKPSRDICQRGTSLTIQCQVDSQVTMMFWYRQQPGQSLTLIATANQGSEATYESGFVIDKFPISRPNLTFSTLTVSNMSPEDSSIYLCSVEAGGSNYGYTFGSGTRLTVV.

In its sample, this clone was seen a few times. Other nucleotide sequences from this sample produce the same CDR3. The CDR3 here is CASSLEETQYF. Written as DNA, the CDR3 is TGTGCCAGCAGTTTGGAAGAGACCCAGTACTTC. The chain recombines TRBV28 with TRBJ2-5; no reliable D call. This CDR3 has 11 residues. Germline lookup yields CDR1 MDHEN and CDR2 SYDVKM. Trimming stripped 3 bases from V and 3 bases from J, with 2 bases between.

This clone was observed a single time. J is TRBJ1-1 and V is TRBV10-3; D gene uncertain. The V end lost 10 bases, the J end lost 3 bases, and 15 bases lay between the germline ends. Germline-derived CDR1 and CDR2 are ENHRY and SYGVKD. The CDR3 covers 13 residues. The CDR3 DNA reads TGTGCCACAAAAGGATCCCTCGACACTGAAGCTTTCTTT. It translates to CATKGSLDTEAFF.

The CDR3 loop is CASSTGPGSNTGELFF. The CDR3 DNA sequence: TGTGCCAGTAGTACCGGACCCGGATCGAACACCGGGGAGCTGTTTTTT. The rearrangement joins TRBV19 to TRBJ2-2; D gene ambiguous. Trimming removed 4 bases from V and 0 bases from J, with 12 bases in between. Germline CDR1 LNHDA, CDR2 SQIVND (reference sequence). The CDR3 has 16 residues.

About this clone: In the same sample, other DNA sequences code for this CDR3. The chain recombines TRBV28 with TRBJ2-7; 7 nucleotides align to TRBD2. After removal of 5 bases from V and 7 bases from J, the junction contained 2 bases not matched to a gene. The germline gives CDR1 MDHEN, CDR2 SYDVKM. The CDR3 sequence is 11 residues long. CDR3 DNA sequence: TGTGCCAGCAGTCGGGGAGGGGAGCAGTACTTC. Protein sequence: CASSRGGEQYF.

The rearrangement links TRBV2 to TRBJ2-7, with 9 nucleotides matching TRBD1. This CDR3 has 16 residues. Per germline, CDR1 SNHLY and CDR2 FYNNEI. Germline trimming cut 6 bases from V and 3 bases from J; bases unmatched to any gene: 12. CDR3 sequence (DNA): TGTGCCAGCAGGGACAGGGGACCTAGGACGTTCTACGAGCAGTACTTC. Translating it yields CASRDRGPRTFYEQYF.

The chain joins TRBV11-1 to TRBJ2-1; D is undetermined. The germline V gene encodes CDR1 SGHAT and CDR2 FQDESV (reference sequence). V was trimmed by 5 bases and J by 3 bases, leaving 17 bases between them. CDR3 length equals 16 residues. The CDR3 sequence is CASSPTLGLNYNEQFF. The DNA for the CDR3 is TGTGCCAGCAGCCCTACTTTAGGGTTGAACTACAATGAGCAGTTCTTC.

This CDR3 reads CATGGSYNEQFF. The CDR3 nucleotides read TGTGCCACCGGAGGTTCCTACAATGAGCAGTTCTTC. V and J are TRBV6-5 and TRBJ2-1; D perhaps matches TRBD2 (5 bases). The CDR3 loop spans 12 amino acids. Trimming removed 10 bases at V and 1 base at J, with 8 bases between. From germline, CDR1 is MNHEY and CDR2 SVGAGI.

J is TRBJ2-3 and V is TRBV7-8, with D possibly being TRBD2 (6 bases). This CDR3 comprises 16 residues. Trimming pared 5 bases from V and 5 bases from J, leaving 20 bases between. Germline CDR1 and CDR2: SGHVS and FQNEAQ. The CDR3 region is CASSPTSGRTGDTQYF. CDR3 nucleotides: TGTGCCAGCAGCCCAACGAGCGGGCGCACTGGAGATACGCAGTATTTT.

V usage is TRBV2 and J usage is TRBJ1-2, with a weak D call TRBD1 (5 bases). V gave up 6 bases and J gave up 4 bases, with 18 bases separating them. The CDR3 is 15 amino acids. Germline V gene data show CDR1 as SNHLY and CDR2 as FYNNEI. CDR3 bases: TGTGCCAGCAGGAGGAGAGACGGGGGGATCTATGGCTACACCTTC. Amino acid sequence: CASRRRDGGIYGYTF.

The chain is built from TRBV2 and TRBJ2-7; D uncertain. The CDR3 extends over 15 amino acids. With 4 bases removed from V and 3 bases from J, the gap between germline ends came to 16 bases. Germline V gives CDR1 SNHLY, CDR2 FYNNEI. The CDR3 sequence is CASSGGTVRSYEQYF. The CDR3, as DNA: TGTGCCAGCAGTGGCGGTACAGTCCGGAGCTACGAGCAGTACTTC. The whole variable domain, remainder taken from reference TRBV2 and TRBJ2-7, is EPEVTQTPSHQVTQMGQEVILRCVPISNHLYFYWYRQILGQKVEFLVSFYNNEISEKSEIFDDQFSVERPDGSNFTLKIRSTKLEDSAMYFCASSGGTVRSYEQYFGPGTRLTVT.

The chain combines TRBV29-1 with TRBJ1-5; TRBD1 matches at 8 bases. CDR1 is SQVTM and CDR2 is ANQGSEA in the germline V gene. With 3 bases clipped from V and 4 bases from J, the junction kept 8 bases outside the gene matches. This CDR3 has 15 amino acids. CDR3 sequence: CSVEVETGVNQPQHF. The CDR3 nucleotides are TGCAGCGTTGAGGTGGAGACAGGGGTGAATCAGCCCCAGCATTTT.